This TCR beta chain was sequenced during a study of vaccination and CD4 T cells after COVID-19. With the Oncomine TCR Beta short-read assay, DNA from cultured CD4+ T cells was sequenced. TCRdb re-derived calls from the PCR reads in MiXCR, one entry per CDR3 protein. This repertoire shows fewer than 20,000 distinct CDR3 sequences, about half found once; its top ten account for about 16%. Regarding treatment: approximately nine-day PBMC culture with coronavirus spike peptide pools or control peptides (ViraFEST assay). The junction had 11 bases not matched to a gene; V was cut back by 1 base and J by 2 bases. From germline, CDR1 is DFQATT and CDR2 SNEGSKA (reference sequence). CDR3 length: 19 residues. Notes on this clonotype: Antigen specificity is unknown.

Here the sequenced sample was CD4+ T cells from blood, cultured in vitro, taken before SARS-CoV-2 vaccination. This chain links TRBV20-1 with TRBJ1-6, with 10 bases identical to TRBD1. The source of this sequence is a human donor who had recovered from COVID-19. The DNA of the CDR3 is TGCAGTGCTAGAGTAAGACCGGGACAGGGGAGCGCCTATAATTCACCCCTCCACTTT. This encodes CSARVRPGQGSAYNSPLHF.